Listed below are T cell receptor beta chains from one sample, sequenced in a study of cytomegalovirus exposure and HLA in healthy donors. The protocol was immunoSEQ multiplex PCR, while the TCRdb copy is restricted to in-frame clones and leaves out a portion. Here the sample spans under 100,000 clones, about two thirds being singletons. Sequencing was done on a sample of PBMCs. The source is a woman aged 45-60 years in good health and CMV-seropositive. Both conserved end residues are part of each CDR3. Fields, in order: J gene, V gene, clone size, D gene, CDR3 DNA, CDR3 protein. D genes are given only for firm matches. Not all rows give a size; the values are once, few, many and, for expanded clones, a class.

>TRBJ1-1|TRBV19|.|.
TGTGCCAGTAGTATGGCCAGAAACACTGAAGCTTTCTTT
CASSMARNTEAFF
>TRBJ2-2|TRBV28|few|TRBD1
TGTGCCAGCAGCCCACCCGGGACAGGGGACACCGGGGAGCTGTTTTTT
CASSPPGTGDTGELFF
>TRBJ2-1|TRBV11-2|few|TRBD2
TGTGCCAGCAGCTTAGGACTAGCGGGAGGTGAGCAGTTCTTC
CASSLGLAGGEQFF
>TRBJ2-3|TRBV19|.|.
TGTGCCCCGCGGAGCACAGATACGCAGTATTTT
CAPRSTDTQYF
>TRBJ2-7|TRBV7-2|.|.
TGTGCCAGCAGCGGTCAGGGGAACTACGAGCAGTACTTC
CASSGQGNYEQYF
>TRBJ2-1|TRBV12-1|.|.
TGTGCCAGCAGCTCATCTAGCGGGTCCTACAATGAGCAGTTCTTC
CASSSSSGSYNEQFF
>TRBJ1-6|TRBV5-8|.|.
TGTGCCAGCAGCTTGGCCCTGGGAGAAAATTCACCCCTCCACTTT
CASSLALGENSPLHF
>TRBJ1-2|TRBV21-1|.|.
TGTGCCAGCAGATCCCCTTGGGACAGGCGACGATTCTATGGCTACACCTTC
CASRSPWDRRRFYGYTF
>TRBJ1-1|TRBV5-1|.|.
TGCGCCAGCAGTTCCCCAGCCGGGGGCACTGAAGCTTTCTTT
CASSSPAGGTEAFF
>TRBJ2-7|TRBV2|.|TRBD1
TGTGCCAGCAGGGGGACAGGAAGTCCTTACGAGCAGTACTTC
CASRGTGSPYEQYF
>TRBJ2-7|TRBV18|.|.
TGTGCCAGCTCACCTAGCGGTACCTACGAGCAGTACTTC
CASSPSGTYEQYF
>TRBJ1-5|TRBV10-3|.|TRBD1
TGTGCCATCAGTGAGACAGGGGGCTTTAATCAGCCCCAGCATTTT
CAISETGGFNQPQHF
>TRBJ1-1|TRBV23-1|.|TRBD1
TGCGCCAGCAGTCATGCCCGCTTTGGGGACAGGGTGAACACTGAAGCTTTCTTT
CASSHARFGDRVNTEAFF
>TRBJ2-2|TRBV7-9|.|.
TGTGCCAGCAGCTTCGGGAGTACCGGGGAGCTGTTTTTT
CASSFGSTGELFF
>TRBJ2-5|TRBV7-6|.|TRBD2
TGTGCCAGCAGCTTAGGGACTAGCGACAAAGAGACCCAGTACTTC
CASSLGTSDKETQYF
>TRBJ2-5|TRBV5-1|.|.
TGCGCCAGCAGCTTGGGAGGGTGGGAGACCCAGTACTTC
CASSLGGWETQYF
>TRBJ2-3|TRBV9|.|.
TGTGCCAGCAGCGTAGGGCCCAGCACAGATACGCAGTATTTT
CASSVGPSTDTQYF
>TRBJ2-1|TRBV6-5|.|TRBD2
TGTGCCAGCAGTGCTAGCGGATACTCCTACAATGAGCAGTTCTTC
CASSASGYSYNEQFF
>TRBJ1-1|TRBV28|few|.
TGTGCCAGCAGTCCCCGGTTCCGGGTGGACACTGAAGCTTTCTTT
CASSPRFRVDTEAFF
>TRBJ2-3|TRBV2|.|TRBD2
TGTGCCAGCAGCGACCAAGCGGGAGGGCCCACAGATACGCAGTATTTT
CASSDQAGGPTDTQYF
>TRBJ1-2|TRBV6-1|.|.
TGTGCCGGGTCAGCCGAGGGCTATGGCTACACCTTC
CAGSAEGYGYTF
>TRBJ2-7|TRBV14|.|.
TGTGCCAGCAGCCGGTTAGCTAGCTCCTACGAGCAGTACTTC
CASSRLASSYEQYF
>TRBJ2-3|TRBV9|.|TRBD2
TGTGCCAGCAGCCCAGGGACGCTAGCGGGAGAGGTCGCAGATACGCAGTATTTT
CASSPGTLAGEVADTQYF
>TRBJ1-1|TRBV6-1|.|.
TGTGCCAGCAAACGGCAGACAGGGAACACTGAAGCTTTCTTT
CASKRQTGNTEAFF
>TRBJ1-2|TRBV5-8|.|.
TGTGCCAGCAGCTTGGAAGGGGGGGCTAACTATGGCTACACCTTC
CASSLEGGANYGYTF
>TRBJ2-5|TRBV18|.|.
TGTGCCAGCTCACCCGGGATAGGAGAGACCCAGTACTTC
CASSPGIGETQYF
>TRBJ2-7|TRBV30|.|TRBD2
TGTGCCTGGAGTAAGGGACTAGCCAGTCTGGGGTACGAGCAGTACTTC
CAWSKGLASLGYEQYF
>TRBJ2-2|TRBV2|.|TRBD2
TGTGCCAGCAGAACCACGACTAGCGGGAGGAACACCGGGGAGCTGTTTTTT
CASRTTTSGRNTGELFF
>TRBJ2-7|TRBV7-8|once|.
TGTGCCAGCAGCTTATTCGCGCGTCCCTACGAGCAGTACTTC
CASSLFARPYEQYF
>TRBJ2-2|TRBV30|.|TRBD2
TGTGCCGCCCCAGCGGGAAGAACCGGGGAGCTGTTTTTT
CAAPAGRTGELFF
>TRBJ2-7|TRBV6-5|.|.
TGTGCCAGCAGCCGCAGGGATCTTTACGAGCAGTACTTC
CASSRRDLYEQYF
>TRBJ1-4|TRBV5-1|.|TRBD1
TGCGCCAGCAGCTTGGCCCCAGGGGGGAGTCGTGGTGAAAAACTGTTTTTT
CASSLAPGGSRGEKLFF
>TRBJ1-6|TRBV6-5|few|.
TGTGCCAGCACAGCCAGGGTTAATTCACCCCTCCACTTT
CASTARVNSPLHF
>TRBJ2-1|TRBV7-9|.|.
TGTGCCAGCAGCTTAACCAGCGAACACAATGAGCAGTTCTTC
CASSLTSEHNEQFF
>TRBJ1-5|TRBV6-1|.|TRBD1
TGTGCCAGCATTAGGACAGGGGGACAGCCCCAGCATTTT
CASIRTGGQPQHF
>TRBJ2-3|TRBV7-7|.|TRBD1
TGTGCCAGCAGCGCATCCGGGACAGGGTCAGATACGCAGTATTTT
CASSASGTGSDTQYF
>TRBJ2-7|TRBV6-1|few|.
TGTGCCAGCAGTGACGGTGAAAGCTCCTACGAGCAGTACTTC
CASSDGESSYEQYF
>TRBJ2-7|TRBV19|.|TRBD1
TGTGCCAGTAGTCTAAGGACAGGTCCCTACGAGCAGTACTTC
CASSLRTGPYEQYF
>TRBJ2-1|TRBV10-3|.|TRBD2
TGTGCCATCACTGGGACTAGCGGGAGCTATGAGCAGTTCTTC
CAITGTSGSYEQFF
>TRBJ2-2|TRBV7-3|.|.
TGTGCCAGCAGCTCTGCAGCGAACACCGGGGAGCTGTTTTTT
CASSSAANTGELFF
>TRBJ1-2|TRBV4-2|once|.
TGTGCCAGCAGCCAAAGGGAGCCCTATGGCTACACCTTC
CASSQREPYGYTF
>TRBJ2-2|TRBV11-2|few|.
TGTGCCAGCAGCTTACGTGGCCGGGACACCGGGGAGCTGTTTTTT
CASSLRGRDTGELFF
>TRBJ2-7|TRBV6-1|.|TRBD2
TGTGCCAGCACTCCCACCGGGACTAGCTACGAGCAGTACTTC
CASTPTGTSYEQYF
>TRBJ1-5|TRBV27|.|.
TGTGCCAGCAGTGCCCGGGACAACCGTCAGCCCCAGCATTTT
CASSARDNRQPQHF
>TRBJ2-1|TRBV4-3|.|.
TGCGCCAGCAGCCAAGATCAGGCCTCCTACAATGAGCAGTTCTTC
CASSQDQASYNEQFF
>TRBJ1-3|TRBV9|.|TRBD1
TGTGCCAGCAGCCCAGGCAGGGACAGGTCGGGAAACACCATATATTTT
CASSPGRDRSGNTIYF
>TRBJ2-1|TRBV6-5|.|.
TGTGCCAGCAGTTCCCTCCGAGGGATAGAGCAGTTCTTC
CASSSLRGIEQFF
>TRBJ2-7|TRBV28|.|TRBD1
TGTGCCAGCAGTTTGCGACAGGGTTCTCCCTACGAGCAGTACTTC
CASSLRQGSPYEQYF
>TRBJ2-2|TRBV6-5|.|.
TGTGCCAGCAGTCACCAGGGGAACGGGGAGCTGTTTTTT
CASSHQGNGELFF
>TRBJ1-5|TRBV5-1|.|TRBD1
TGCGCCAGCAGCGCACAGGGGCGCAGTCAGCCCCAGCATTTT
CASSAQGRSQPQHF
>TRBJ1-1|TRBV10-1|.|TRBD1
TGCGCCAGCAGTGACGAACAGGGGGGTAGCACTGAAGCTTTCTTT
CASSDEQGGSTEAFF